This is a list of T cell receptor beta chains from one sample in a study of response to subunit inactivated influenza vaccine. TCRdb ran MiXCR on the RT-PCR reads and lists one entry per CDR3 protein. The repertoire holds roughly 650,000 distinct CDR3 sequences, with approximately 14% as singletons. Material: PBMCs from blood, obtained 11 to 12 days after vaccination. Receptor source: a man aged 45 to 65 who received an inactivated influenza vaccine. Each CDR3 is given with its conserved first and last residue. A D gene is named only where the DNA matches it firmly. The listing skips clone size in some rows; elsewhere it reads once, few, many or a size class.

TRBV28	TRBJ1-6	NA	few	TGTGCCAGCAGTTTGGCGGGGGTGGATAATTCACCCCTCCACTTT	CASSLAGVDNSPLHF
TRBV9	TRBJ2-3	NA	few	TGTGCCAGCACCCCGAAAGGTGGCTACCCAAGCACAGATACGCAGTATTTT	CASTPKGGYPSTDTQYF
TRBV28	TRBJ2-7	NA	many	TGTGCCAGCACCACGTCGGGCAGCTACGAGCAGTACTTC	CASTTSGSYEQYF
TRBV20-1	TRBJ2-2	TRBD2	many	TGCAGTGCTAGAGACCTCTTGGCGGGAGGTTACACCGGGGAGCTGTTTTTT	CSARDLLAGGYTGELFF
TRBV7-2	TRBJ2-5	TRBD2	NA	TGTGCCAGCAGCTTACCTAGCGGAGTACAAGAGACCCAGTACTTC	CASSLPSGVQETQYF
TRBV6-5	TRBJ1-5	NA	NA	TGTGCCAGCAGTTACTCGTCGGCAAGTCAGCCCCAGCATTTT	CASSYSSASQPQHF
TRBV4-3	TRBJ2-6	NA	many	TGCGCCAGCAGCCAGTACAGGAGCTCTGGGGCCAACGTCCTGACTTTC	CASSQYRSSGANVLTF
TRBV6-2/TRBV6-3	TRBJ2-5	NA	few	TGTGCCAGCAGAAAGGACGGATTTGGGACCCAGTACTTC	CASRKDGFGTQYF
TRBV20-1	TRBJ2-7	NA	NA	TGCAGTGCTAGATCCACCGGTCTAGAATACGAGCAGTACTTC	CSARSTGLEYEQYF
TRBV19	TRBJ2-3	TRBD2	few	TGTGCCAGTAGTAACGGGAGGCGCACAGATACGCAGTATTTT	CASSNGRRTDTQYF
TRBV24-1	TRBJ2-5	TRBD1	few	TGTGCCACCAGTGCGACAGGGGGCTTACGAGAAGAGACCCAGTACTTC	CATSATGGLREETQYF
TRBV20-1	TRBJ2-1	TRBD2	few	TGCAGTGCTTTGACTAGCGGGAATACTCCAGACTACAATGAGCAGTTCTTC	CSALTSGNTPDYNEQFF
TRBV28	TRBJ2-1	NA	NA	TGTGCCAGCAGTGCCCTAGAGGGGATAAATGAGCAGTTCTTC	CASSALEGINEQFF
TRBV29-1	TRBJ2-1	TRBD2	many	TGCAGCGCCCAGGTCCTGCGGGGGGGCCACTATGAGCAGTTCTTC	CSAQVLRGGHYEQFF
TRBV5-1	TRBJ2-7	NA	few	TGCGCCAGCAGCTTGGGAGCCGGGTATCGTTACGAGCAGTACTTC	CASSLGAGYRYEQYF
TRBV12-3/TRBV12-4	TRBJ2-1	TRBD2	few	TGTGCCAGCAGTTTACCTAGCGGGGGGGTGTACAATGAGCAGTTCTTC	CASSLPSGGVYNEQFF
TRBV13	TRBJ2-1	NA	NA	TGTGCCAGCAGCTTCAACAGGGATGCCTACAATGAGCAGTTCTTC	CASSFNRDAYNEQFF
TRBV15	TRBJ2-7	NA	few	TGTGCCACCAGCAGAGAGGGACATCACTCCTACGAGCAGTACTTC	CATSREGHHSYEQYF
TRBV11-1	TRBJ1-6	TRBD1	few	TGTGCCAGCAGCGGCGGGGACAGGGGGCCGGAACACTATAATTCACCCCTCCACTTT	CASSGGDRGPEHYNSPLHF
TRBV7-3	TRBJ2-1	TRBD1	NA	TGTGCCAGCAGCGTAGGGGACAGAAGGGAGCAGTTCTTC	CASSVGDRREQFF
TRBV11-2	TRBJ2-7	TRBD1	few	TGTGCCAGCAGCTGGTCGGGTACCAGGACAGGGTCCGTCTCCGAGCAGTACTTC	CASSWSGTRTGSVSEQYF
TRBV7-9	TRBJ2-2	TRBD2	NA	TGTGCCAGCAGCTTAGCGGCTAGCGGGCGTACCGGGGAGCTGTTTTTT	CASSLAASGRTGELFF
TRBV20-1	TRBJ1-2	TRBD1	few	TGCAGTGCCATTGGGACAGGTGGGACTTGGGGCTACACCTTC	CSAIGTGGTWGYTF
TRBV15	TRBJ2-2	NA	few	TGTGCCACCAGCCTATTTATTGGGGGGCGCCGCACCGGGGAGCTGTTTTTT	CATSLFIGGRRTGELFF
TRBV5-5	TRBJ2-1	TRBD2	few	TGTGCCAGCAGCTTGGGACTAGCGGGGTTCGATGAGCAGTTCTTC	CASSLGLAGFDEQFF
TRBV7-6	TRBJ2-2	NA	NA	TGTGCCAGCAGCTTAGAACTAGAAAACACCGGGGAGCTGTTTTTT	CASSLELENTGELFF
TRBV9	TRBJ2-1	NA	many	TGTGCCAGCAGTGCCGAGGGGAATGAGCAGTTCTTC	CASSAEGNEQFF
TRBV20-1	TRBJ2-3	NA	NA	TGCAGTGCTACCAAGGGATCCTTCACAGATACGCAGTATTTT	CSATKGSFTDTQYF
TRBV29-1	TRBJ1-5	TRBD1	few	TGCAGCGTCGCACAGGGGGTGAATCAGCCCCAGCATTTT	CSVAQGVNQPQHF
TRBV7-9	TRBJ2-7	TRBD1	NA	TGTGCCAGCAGCCGTTGGGAGGACAGGGGAATCCCTAAGCAGTACTTC	CASSRWEDRGIPKQYF
TRBV30	TRBJ2-3	NA	NA	TGTGCCTGGAGGGAGGGAAGCACAGATACGCAGTATTTT	CAWREGSTDTQYF
TRBV20-1	TRBJ1-1	TRBD1	NA	TGCAGTGCTAGACCGATTAGACAGGGCTGGGACACTGAAGCTTTCTTT	CSARPIRQGWDTEAFF
TRBV7-2	TRBJ2-1	NA	many	TGTGCCAGCAGCTTAATGGGGGCAGGAGAGCAGTTCTTC	CASSLMGAGEQFF
TRBV5-1	TRBJ1-5	NA	few	TGCGCCAGCAGCGGGGGGATTGATCAGCCCCAGCATTTT	CASSGGIDQPQHF
TRBV4-3	TRBJ1-2	NA	few	TGCGCCAGCAGCCAAGGGCCCTTGCTCAGTTCACCTTATGGCTACACCTTC	CASSQGPLLSSPYGYTF
TRBV6-1	TRBJ1-2	NA	few	TGTGCCAGCAGGACCACGGGGAGTTTGTCTGGCTACACCTTC	CASRTTGSLSGYTF
TRBV4-3	TRBJ2-2	NA	few	TGCGCCAGCAGCCTTCAGCGGGCACTCACCGGGGAGCTGTTTTTT	CASSLQRALTGELFF
TRBV10-3	TRBJ2-1	TRBD1	NA	TGTGCCATCAGTGAAGGTTTCGGGGTCCCAGGGGGTGAGCAGTTCTTC	CAISEGFGVPGGEQFF
TRBV4-3	TRBJ1-2	TRBD1	many	TGCGCCAGCAGCCAAGAAATACAGGGGCTTGACTATGGCTACACCTTC	CASSQEIQGLDYGYTF
TRBV6-1	TRBJ1-2	TRBD1	many	TGTGCCAGCAGCCCTCTGATAGGGCAGGGGGCCGGTTATGGCTACACCTTC	CASSPLIGQGAGYGYTF
TRBV29-1	TRBJ2-1	TRBD2	few	TGCAGCGCTCTTAGCGGGAGGGCGGTGAATGAGCAGTTCTTC	CSALSGRAVNEQFF
TRBV3-1	TRBJ1-1	NA	few	TGTGCCAGCAGCCAAGGCCTGCAGGGCACTGAAGCTTTCTTT	CASSQGLQGTEAFF
TRBV29-1	TRBJ2-7	TRBD1	few	TGCAGCGCCCTGACAGGGAACTACGAGCAGTACTTC	CSALTGNYEQYF
TRBV4-3	TRBJ2-3	TRBD2	NA	TGCGCCAGCAGCCAAGATGAAATAGCGGGAGGGACAGATACGCAGTATTTT	CASSQDEIAGGTDTQYF
TRBV12-3/TRBV12-4	TRBJ2-1	NA	many	TGTGCCAGCAGACCCGGGACTGGTGCTAATGAGCAGTTCTTC	CASRPGTGANEQFF
TRBV20-1	TRBJ2-5	NA	NA	TGCAGTGCTAGAGGGGGCGGTTTCCAAGAGACCCAGTACTTC	CSARGGGFQETQYF
TRBV6-1	TRBJ2-1	TRBD1	few	TGTGCCAGCAGTGAGTACCGGGACAGCGCCCGTAATGAGCAGTTCTTC	CASSEYRDSARNEQFF
TRBV4-3	TRBJ1-1	NA	few	TGCGCCAGCAGCCAAGTTGGGGGGCACGGCACTGAAGCTTTCTTT	CASSQVGGHGTEAFF
TRBV20-1	TRBJ1-2	NA	few	TGCAGATGGGGGGGAGACTATGGCTACACCTTC	CRWGGDYGYTF
TRBV3-1	TRBJ1-2	TRBD1	few	TGTGCCAGCATGGGGACAGGCCGCTACATTGGCTACACCTTC	CASMGTGRYIGYTF
TRBV6-1	TRBJ2-3	NA	NA	TGTGCCAGCAGCCCCTCGCTAGGGGATTTCGGAGATACGCAGTATTTT	CASSPSLGDFGDTQYF
TRBV6-5	TRBJ2-2	TRBD2	NA	TGTGCCAGCAGTTCCAGCGGGGGGGCCATCGGGGAGCTGTTTTTT	CASSSSGGAIGELFF
TRBV12-3/TRBV12-4	TRBJ2-1	NA	many	TGTGCCAGCCTCCTGGACATCTTTCGAGGAGAGCAGTTCTTC	CASLLDIFRGEQFF
TRBV6-1	TRBJ1-2	NA	NA	TGTGCCAGCAGTGCGGGAGGTCACTATGGCTACACCTTC	CASSAGGHYGYTF
TRBV15	TRBJ2-3	NA	few	TGTGCCACCAGCAGTAGCCACAGGGATAGTGCTACGCAGTATTTT	CATSSSHRDSATQYF
TRBV3-1	TRBJ1-3	NA	few	TGTGCCAGCAGCCAAGTATGGGAAGTACCTGGAAACACCATATATTTT	CASSQVWEVPGNTIYF
TRBV7-2	TRBJ2-2	TRBD2	few	TGTGCCAGCAGGACTGGCGGGGGCACCGGGGAGCTGTTTTTT	CASRTGGGTGELFF